This T cell receptor (delta chain) was recorded in a study of γδ T cells in repeated Plasmodium falciparum infection. At the level of the study: Malian children with intense seasonal malaria exposure were compared with matched Australian children. Some Malian samples span acute malaria episodes; others come from no-transmission periods. Study-level points and caveats: The Malian cohort came from a small rural village of predominantly one ethnic group.

TCRdb made new clone calls on the multiplex PCR reads using CATT. Found here are roughly 90,000 delta-chain clones, 0.95% to 1% of them singletons; the top ten hold 9.6%. This clone has a handful of counts. Antigen: not known. A far larger clone is one base from this, pointing to a likely read error. Other DNA variants within this sample encode the same CDR3. Bulk repertoires came from Vgamma9/Vdelta2+ or Vdelta2-negative gammadelta T cells flow-sorted from PBMC. CDR3 length equals 21 residues. Germline CDR1 reads TSWWSYY; CDR2 reads QGS. This chain connects TRDV1 to TRDJ1; 7 bases are shared with TRDD3. Matching the DNA to germline supplied the J gene, which TCRdb does not give. Sequenced input: gamma-delta T cells from blood. The receptor was isolated from a pool of human donors (malaria-infected and uninfected, not separated). The DNA of the CDR3 is TGTGCTCTCGGGGAAATTTCCCGCTACTGGGGAACAGAGAGGGACACCGATAAACTCATCTTT. Protein sequence: CALGEISRYWGTERDTDKLIF.